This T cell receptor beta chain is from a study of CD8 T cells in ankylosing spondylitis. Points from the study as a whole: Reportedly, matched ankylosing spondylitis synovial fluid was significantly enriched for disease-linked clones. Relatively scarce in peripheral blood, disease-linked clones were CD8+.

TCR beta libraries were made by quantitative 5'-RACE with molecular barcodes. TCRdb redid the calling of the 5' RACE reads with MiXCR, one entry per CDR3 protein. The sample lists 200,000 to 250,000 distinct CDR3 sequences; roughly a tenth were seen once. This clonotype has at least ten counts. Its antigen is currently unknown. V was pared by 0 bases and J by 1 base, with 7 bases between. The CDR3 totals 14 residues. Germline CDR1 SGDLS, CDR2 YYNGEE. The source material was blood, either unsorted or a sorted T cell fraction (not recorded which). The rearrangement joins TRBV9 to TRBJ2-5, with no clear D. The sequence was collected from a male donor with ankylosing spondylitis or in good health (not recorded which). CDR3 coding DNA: TGTGCCAGCAGCGTAGAGCTCTCCCAAGAGACCCAGTACTTC. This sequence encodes CASSVELSQETQYF.